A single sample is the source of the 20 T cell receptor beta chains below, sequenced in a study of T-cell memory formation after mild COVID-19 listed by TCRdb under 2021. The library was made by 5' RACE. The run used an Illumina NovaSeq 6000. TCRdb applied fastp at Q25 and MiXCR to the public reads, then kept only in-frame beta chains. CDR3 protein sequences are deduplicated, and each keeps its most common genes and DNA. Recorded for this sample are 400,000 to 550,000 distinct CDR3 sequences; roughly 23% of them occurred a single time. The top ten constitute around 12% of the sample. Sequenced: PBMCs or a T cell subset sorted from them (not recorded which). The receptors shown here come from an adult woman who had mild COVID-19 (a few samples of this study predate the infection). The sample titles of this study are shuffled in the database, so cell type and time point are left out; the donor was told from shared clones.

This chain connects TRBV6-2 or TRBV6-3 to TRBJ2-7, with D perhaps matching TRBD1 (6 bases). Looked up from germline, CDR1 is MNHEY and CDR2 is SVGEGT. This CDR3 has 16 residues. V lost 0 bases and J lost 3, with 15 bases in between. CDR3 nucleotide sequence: TGTGCCAGCAGTTACTCAGGGGGAAGGCCGGACTACGAGCAGTACTTC. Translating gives CASSYSGGRPDYEQYF.

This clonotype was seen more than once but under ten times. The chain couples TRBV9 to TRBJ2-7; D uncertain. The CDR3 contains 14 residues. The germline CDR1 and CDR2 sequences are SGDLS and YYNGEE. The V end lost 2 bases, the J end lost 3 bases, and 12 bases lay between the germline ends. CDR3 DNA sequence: TGTGCCAGCAGCGTGGGAACTTCTTTCTACGAGCAGTACTTC. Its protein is CASSVGTSFYEQYF.

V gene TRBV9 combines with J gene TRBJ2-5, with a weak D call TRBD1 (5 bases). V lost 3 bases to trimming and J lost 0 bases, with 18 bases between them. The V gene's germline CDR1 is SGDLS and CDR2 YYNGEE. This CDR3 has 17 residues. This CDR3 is CASSGLPGFLDQETQYF. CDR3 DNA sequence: TGTGCCAGCAGCGGGCTACCAGGGTTCCTAGACCAAGAGACCCAGTACTTC.

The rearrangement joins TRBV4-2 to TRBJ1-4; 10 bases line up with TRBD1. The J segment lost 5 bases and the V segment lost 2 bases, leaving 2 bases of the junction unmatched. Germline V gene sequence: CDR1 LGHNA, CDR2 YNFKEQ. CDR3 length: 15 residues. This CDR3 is CASSQQDRGNEKLFF. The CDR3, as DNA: TGTGCCAGCAGCCAACAGGACAGGGGGAATGAAAAACTGTTTTTT.

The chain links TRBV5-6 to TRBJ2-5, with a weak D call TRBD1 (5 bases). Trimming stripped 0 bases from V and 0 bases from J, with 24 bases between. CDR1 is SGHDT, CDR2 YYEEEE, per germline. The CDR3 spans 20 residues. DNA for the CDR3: TGTGCCAGCAGCTTGGAGGGGTCCGGGTTAAACCCCCTGTACCAAGAGACCCAGTACTTC. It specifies CASSLEGSGLNPLYQETQYF.

CDR3 sequence reads: CASSVTDYNEQFF. CDR3 nucleotide sequence: TGTGCCAGCAGCGTGACGGATTACAATGAGCAGTTCTTC. V is TRBV9 and J is TRBJ2-1; D is unresolved. The CDR3 has 13 residues. The germline V and J ends were trimmed by 2 bases and 4 bases, with 7 bases remaining between them. Germline lookup yields CDR1 SGDLS and CDR2 YYNGEE. The full variable domain, its missing parts supplied by reference TRBV9 and TRBJ2-1, is DSGVTQTPKHLITATGQRVTLRCSPRSGDLSVYWYQQSLDQGLQFLIQYYNGEERAKGNILERFSAQQFPDLHSELNLSSLELGDSALYFCASSVTDYNEQFFGPGTRLTVL.

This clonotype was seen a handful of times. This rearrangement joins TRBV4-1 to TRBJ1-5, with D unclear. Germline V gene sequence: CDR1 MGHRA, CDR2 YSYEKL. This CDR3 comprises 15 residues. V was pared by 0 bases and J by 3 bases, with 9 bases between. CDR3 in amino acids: CASSQDPGYNQPQHF. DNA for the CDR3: TGCGCCAGCAGCCAAGATCCTGGTTACAATCAGCCCCAGCATTTT.

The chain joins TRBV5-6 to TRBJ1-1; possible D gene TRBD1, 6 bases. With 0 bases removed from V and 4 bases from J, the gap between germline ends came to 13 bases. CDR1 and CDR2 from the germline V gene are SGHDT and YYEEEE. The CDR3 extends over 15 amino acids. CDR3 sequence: CASSLGVGRGTEAFF. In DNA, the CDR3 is TGTGCCAGCAGCTTGGGGGTCGGCAGGGGCACTGAAGCTTTCTTT.

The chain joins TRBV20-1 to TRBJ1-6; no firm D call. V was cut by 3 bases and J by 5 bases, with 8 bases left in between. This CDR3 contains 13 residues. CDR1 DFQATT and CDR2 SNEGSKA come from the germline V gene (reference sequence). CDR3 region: CSASVGDNSPLHF. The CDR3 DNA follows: TGCAGTGCTAGCGTGGGTGATAATTCACCCCTCCACTTT.

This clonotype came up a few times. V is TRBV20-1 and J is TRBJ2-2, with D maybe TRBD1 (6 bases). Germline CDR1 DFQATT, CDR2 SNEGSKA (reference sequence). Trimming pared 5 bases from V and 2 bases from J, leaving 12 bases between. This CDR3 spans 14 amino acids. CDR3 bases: TGCAGTGCTTCACCAGGGGCCAACACCGGGGAGCTGTTTTTT. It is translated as CSASPGANTGELFF.

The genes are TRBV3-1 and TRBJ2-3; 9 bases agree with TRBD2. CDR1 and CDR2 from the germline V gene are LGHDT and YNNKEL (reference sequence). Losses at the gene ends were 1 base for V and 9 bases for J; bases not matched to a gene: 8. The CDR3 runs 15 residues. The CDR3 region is CASSQGSGSPKTQYF. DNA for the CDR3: TGTGCCAGCAGCCAAGGTAGCGGGAGCCCCAAAACGCAGTATTTT.

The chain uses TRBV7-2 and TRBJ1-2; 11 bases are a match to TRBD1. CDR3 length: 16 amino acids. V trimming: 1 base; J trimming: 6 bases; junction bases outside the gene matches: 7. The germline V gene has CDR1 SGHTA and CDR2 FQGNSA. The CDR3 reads CASSLDGTGGGDGYTF. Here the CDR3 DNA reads TGTGCCAGCAGCTTAGATGGGACAGGGGGAGGCGATGGCTACACCTTC.

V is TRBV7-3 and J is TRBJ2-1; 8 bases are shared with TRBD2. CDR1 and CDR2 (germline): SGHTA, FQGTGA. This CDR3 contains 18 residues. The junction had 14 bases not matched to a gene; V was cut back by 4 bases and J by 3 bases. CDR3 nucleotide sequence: TGTGCCAGCAGCTCACCGAAAAGCCAGCGGGGGAACTACAATGAGCAGTTCTTC. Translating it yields CASSSPKSQRGNYNEQFF.

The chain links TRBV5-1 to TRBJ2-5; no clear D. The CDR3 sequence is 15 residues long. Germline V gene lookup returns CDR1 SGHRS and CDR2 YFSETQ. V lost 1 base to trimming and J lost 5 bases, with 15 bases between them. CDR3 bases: TGCGCCAGCAGCTTGAATTCAGGTTACGACGAGACCCAGTACTTC. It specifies CASSLNSGYDETQYF.

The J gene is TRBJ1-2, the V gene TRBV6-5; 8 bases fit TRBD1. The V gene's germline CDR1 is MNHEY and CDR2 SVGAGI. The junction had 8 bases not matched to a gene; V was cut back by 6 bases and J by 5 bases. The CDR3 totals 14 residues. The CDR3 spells CASSPSDRGYGYTF. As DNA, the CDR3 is TGTGCCAGCAGCCCCTCCGACAGGGGTTATGGCTACACCTTC.

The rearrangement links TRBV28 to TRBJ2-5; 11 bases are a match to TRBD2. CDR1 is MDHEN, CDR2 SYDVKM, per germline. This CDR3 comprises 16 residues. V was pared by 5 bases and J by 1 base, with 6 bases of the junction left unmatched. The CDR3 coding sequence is TGTGCCAGCAGTCCCACTAGCGGGGGTGTCCAAGAGACCCAGTACTTC. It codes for CASSPTSGGVQETQYF.

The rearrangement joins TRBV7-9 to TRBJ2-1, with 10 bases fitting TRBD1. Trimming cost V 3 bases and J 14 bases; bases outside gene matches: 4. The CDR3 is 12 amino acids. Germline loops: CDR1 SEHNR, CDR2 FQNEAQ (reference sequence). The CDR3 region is CASSFTTGGEFF. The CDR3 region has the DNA TGTGCCAGCAGCTTTACGACAGGGGGCGAGTTCTTC.

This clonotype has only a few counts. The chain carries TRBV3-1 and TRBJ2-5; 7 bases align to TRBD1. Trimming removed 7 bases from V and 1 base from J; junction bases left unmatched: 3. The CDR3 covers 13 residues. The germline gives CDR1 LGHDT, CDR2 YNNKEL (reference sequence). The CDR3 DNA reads TGTGCCAGCATCCACAGGGGCCAAGAGACCCAGTACTTC. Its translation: CASIHRGQETQYF.

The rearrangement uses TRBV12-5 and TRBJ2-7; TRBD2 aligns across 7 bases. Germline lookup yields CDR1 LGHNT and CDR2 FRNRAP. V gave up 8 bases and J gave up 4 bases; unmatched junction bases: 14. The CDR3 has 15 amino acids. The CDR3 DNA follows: TGTGCTAGTTGGCTGAAGGGGTTCGGGGGGTACGAGCAGTACTTC. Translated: CASWLKGFGGYEQYF. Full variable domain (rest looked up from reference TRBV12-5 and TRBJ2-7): DARVTQTPRHKVTEMGQEVTMRCQPILGHNTVFWYRQTMMQGLELLAYFRNRAPLDDSGMPKDRFSAEMPDATLATLKIQPSEPRDSAVYFCASWLKGFGGYEQYFGPGTRLTVT.

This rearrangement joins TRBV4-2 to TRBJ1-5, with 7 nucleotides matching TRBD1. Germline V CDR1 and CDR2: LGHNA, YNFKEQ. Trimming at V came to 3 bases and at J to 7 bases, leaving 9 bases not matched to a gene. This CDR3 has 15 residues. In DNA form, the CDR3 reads TGTGCCAGCAGCCAGGACAGGTGGGGGTACCAGCCCCAGCATTTT. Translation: CASSQDRWGYQPQHF.